This is a list of T cell receptor beta chains from one sample in a study of blood T cell repertoires in COVID-19. The table came from immunoSEQ multiplex PCR; TCRdb's copy has only in-frame clones and leaves some out. The sample has some 100,000 clones, just over 90% seen once. Sequencing used peripheral blood. Receptor source: a man aged 55 to 70 with acute or convalescent COVID-19. CDR3s leave out the opening cysteine and the closing phenylalanine or tryptophan.

j_call v_call cdr3_aa
TRBJ2-3 TRBV10-1 ASSHFSGLASDTQY
TRBJ2-2 TRBV5-1 ASSSQGAGGELF
TRBJ2-3 TRBV2 ASRWGQGFSDTQY
TRBJ2-2 TRBV19 ASRPSPGSTGELF
TRBJ2-3 TRBV10-3 AISGGGGGTDTQY
TRBJ2-5 TRBV7-9 ASGSWQETQY
TRBJ2-2 TRBV5-1 ASSADAGPGTGELF
TRBJ1-3 TRBV3-1/TRBV3-2 ASSDHRVKGNTIY
TRBJ1-5 TRBV28 ASSLGQGFRQPQH
TRBJ1-6 TRBV6-6 ASSLQGGENSPLH
TRBJ2-1 TRBV27 ASSLSPPSVSSYNEQF
TRBJ1-1 TRBV19 ASQFGQGATEAF
TRBJ1-2 TRBV29-1 SVEPEGMVNGYT
TRBJ1-5 TRBV30 AWSVDTSNQPQH
TRBJ2-2 TRBV12-5 ASGLVRMGQGPTGELF
TRBJ1-1 TRBV5-1 ASSFVRQGVTEAF
TRBJ1-3 TRBV19 ASSDDGRQPRNTIY
TRBJ1-1 TRBV28 AVKGGDTEAF
TRBJ2-7 TRBV28 ATNRGWEQY
TRBJ1-1 TRBV18 ASSLIPGQMNTEAF
TRBJ1-2 TRBV7-9 ASSFTQGSHYGYT
TRBJ1-3 TRBV9 ASSVAGPGNTIY
TRBJ1-4 TRBV20-1 SASPGTGAGEKLF
TRBJ1-2 TRBV5-1 ASSPTGDAHGYT
TRBJ1-1 TRBV6-6 ASSYPTGGTEAF
TRBJ1-1 TRBV24-1 ATSDTGYRKMGTEAF
TRBJ1-1 TRBV29-1 SVGGGNTEAF
TRBJ1-2 TRBV3-1/TRBV3-2 ASSPADRASYGYT
TRBJ1-6 TRBV23-1 ASSPPGHRGRNSPLH
TRBJ1-6 TRBV9 ASSPRQGISPLH
TRBJ2-1 TRBV6-5 ASSTSGRKEQF
TRBJ2-3 TRBV5-1 ASSLSASPTDTQY
TRBJ1-1 TRBV9 ASSATGPGTEAF
TRBJ1-2 TRBV18 ASSPAGGLGYT
TRBJ2-2 TRBV11-2 ASSFRQGGTGELF